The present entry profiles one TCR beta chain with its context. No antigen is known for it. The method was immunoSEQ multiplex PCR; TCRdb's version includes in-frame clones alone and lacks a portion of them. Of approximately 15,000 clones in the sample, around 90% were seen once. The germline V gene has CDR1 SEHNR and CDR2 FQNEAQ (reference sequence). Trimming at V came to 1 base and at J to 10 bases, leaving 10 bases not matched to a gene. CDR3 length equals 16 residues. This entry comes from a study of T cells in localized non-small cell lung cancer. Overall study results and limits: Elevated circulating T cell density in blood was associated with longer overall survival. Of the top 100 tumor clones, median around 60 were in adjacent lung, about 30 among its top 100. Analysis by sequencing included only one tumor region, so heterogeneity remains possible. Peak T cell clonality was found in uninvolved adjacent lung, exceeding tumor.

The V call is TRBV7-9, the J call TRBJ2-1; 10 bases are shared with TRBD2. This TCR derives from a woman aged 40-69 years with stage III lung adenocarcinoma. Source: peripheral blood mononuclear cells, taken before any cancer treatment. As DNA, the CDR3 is TGTGCCAGCAGCTTAGGAGCTAGCGGGGGCCTGGGAGAGCAGTTCTTC. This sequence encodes CASSLGASGGLGEQFF.